A selection of T cell receptor beta chains follows, all from one sample in a study of blood T cell repertoires in COVID-19. Profiled with immunoSEQ multiplex PCR; TCRdb holds only in-frame clones, not every one. Of about 88,000 clones listed, roughly 88% were seen once; the top ten hold about 2.7%. Sequences were obtained from peripheral blood. The origin of the receptors is a woman over 75 with acute or convalescent COVID-19. Both conserved end residues are part of each CDR3.

J gene	V gene	CDR3 protein
TRBJ2-5	TRBV19	CASSSGTGTRETQYF
TRBJ1-1	TRBV7-9	CASSYYTSTEAFF
TRBJ2-2	TRBV19	CASHWDRGPIGELFF
TRBJ2-7	TRBV5-4	CASSPGQGARGQYF
TRBJ2-6	TRBV27	CASSSPSGGANVLTF
TRBJ2-1	TRBV24-1	CATSDYIADSYNEQFF
TRBJ2-1	TRBV7-3	CASSLNRGLDATEQFF
TRBJ2-3	TRBV5-4	CASSLAGSTDTQYF
TRBJ1-4	TRBV3-1/TRBV3-2	CASSQDPEGKLFF
TRBJ2-1	TRBV21-1	CASSKAPSGRGNEQFF
TRBJ1-1	TRBV9	CASSSTDRGASEAFF
TRBJ2-7	TRBV28	CASSVQGSYEQYF
TRBJ1-2	TRBV7-9	CASSFRAEASGYTF
TRBJ1-1	TRBV30	CACGQSNTEAFF
TRBJ1-2	TRBV25-1	CASTLTPQGGYTF
TRBJ2-7	TRBV27	CASSRNYEQYF
TRBJ1-1	TRBV19	CASKPGQGAMNTEAFF
TRBJ1-2	TRBV6-1	CASSEERGGDYGYTF
TRBJ2-1	TRBV5-1	CASSFVPGGYNEQFF
TRBJ1-6	TRBV2	CASSEANPQGARSPLHF
TRBJ1-1	TRBV16	CASSQYRHSEAFF
TRBJ1-6	TRBV4-1	CASSQVKTGGMRALHF
TRBJ1-2	TRBV4-3	CASSHGTGAYGYTF
TRBJ2-7	TRBV5-1	CASSPPGQGYEQYF
TRBJ2-1	TRBV27	CASSQRSGNEQFF
TRBJ1-5	TRBV19	CASSDGTVSNQPQHF
TRBJ2-7	TRBV30	CAWGPLGRGSSYEQYF
TRBJ1-1	TRBV11-3	CAIGENTEAFF
TRBJ2-7	TRBV19	CASSPPSGPYEQYF
TRBJ1-4	TRBV10-3	CAISERVQGHNEKLFF
TRBJ2-5	TRBV15	CATSRSSGREETQYF
TRBJ2-7	TRBV4-3	CASSQKGGALYEQYF
TRBJ1-4	TRBV18	CASSNARDDEKLFF
TRBJ2-2	TRBV5-1	CASSIYTDTGELFF
TRBJ2-3	TRBV5-4	CASSLGGASGSADTQYF
TRBJ2-1	TRBV15	CATSREIVLTYNEQFF
TRBJ2-6	TRBV7-3	CASSLSGGGANVLTF
TRBJ2-3	TRBV5-1	CASSRTGSGTDTQYF
TRBJ2-5	TRBV3-1/TRBV3-2	CASSQGTQETQYF
TRBJ2-5	TRBV9	CASSVGSVQETQYF
TRBJ1-5	TRBV7-8	CASSKTGDSNQPQHF
TRBJ1-2	TRBV5-1	CASSLEGDRGRYTF
TRBJ2-7	TRBV19	CASSIKSQPSYEQYF
TRBJ1-2	TRBV4-1	CASSQGGGDYGYTF
TRBJ1-2	TRBV5-3	CARSQGQGGGYTF
TRBJ1-2	TRBV13	CATGPGGGGYTF
TRBJ2-7	TRBV6-5	CASSYTSGSYEQYF